This passage covers 5 T cell receptor beta chains from one sample sequenced in a study of cytomegalovirus exposure and HLA in healthy donors. The PCR contained 60 Vbeta and 13 Jbeta primers. This table comes from immunoSEQ multiplex PCR, and its TCRdb copy is limited to in-frame clones, with some not included. This sample carries some 130,000 clones, with 1.5% to 2% going to the ten biggest clones. The sample comprised PBMCs. The receptor set was obtained from a man aged 18 to 29 in good health and CMV-seronegative.

The chain is built from TRBV7-3 and TRBJ1-5; 10 positions agree with TRBD1. The CDR3 loop spans 18 amino acids. The V gene's germline CDR1 is SGHTA and CDR2 FQGTGA. The trim removed 4 bases at V and 0 bases at J, leaving 9 bases unmatched. The CDR3 nucleotides are TGTGCCAGCAGCTGGGACAGGGGCGACGAGTATAGCAATCAGCCCCAGCATTTT. Translating it yields CASSWDRGDEYSNQPQHF.

The gene calls are TRBV5-5 and TRBJ2-3; tentatively, D is TRBD2 (5 bases). The V and J ends lost 3 bases and 3 bases respectively, with 11 bases between them. CDR3 length equals 14 residues. Germline V CDR1 and CDR2: SGHKS, YYEKEE (reference sequence). This CDR3 is CASSSWTQTDTQYF. DNA of the CDR3: TGTGCCAGCAGCTCCTGGACTCAAACAGATACGCAGTATTTT.

The chain has TRBV6-6 and TRBJ2-4; 8 bases align to TRBD1. The V gene's germline CDR1 is MNHNY and CDR2 SVGAGI (reference sequence). V shed 3 bases, J shed 8 bases, and the junction held 6 bases outside the gene matches. This CDR3 has 14 amino acids. CDR3 loop: CASSYLTGEDIQYF. The CDR3 DNA is TGTGCCAGCAGTTATCTGACAGGGGAGGACATTCAGTACTTC.

V gene TRBV29-1 combines with J gene TRBJ2-7; 9 nucleotides match TRBD2. Looked up from germline, CDR1 is SQVTM and CDR2 is ANQGSEA. The CDR3 has 14 residues. V dropped 2 bases and J dropped 2; count of bases not matched to a gene: 4. In DNA, the CDR3 is TGCAGCGTTGAATTCCCTAGCGGGACCTACGAGCAGTACTTC. Its translation is CSVEFPSGTYEQYF.

This chain connects TRBV27 to TRBJ2-7, with a possible D match to TRBD1 (5 bases). Germline CDR1 reads MNHEY; CDR2 reads SMNVEV (reference sequence). The CDR3 extends over 14 amino acids. Trimming stripped 0 bases from V and 9 bases from J, with 15 bases between. The CDR3 protein is CASSLSLGASGQYF. In DNA form, the CDR3 reads TGTGCCAGCAGTTTATCCTTAGGGGCTAGTGGGCAGTACTTC.